Listed here are 3 T cell receptor beta chains from one sample, sequenced in a study of blood T cells in healthy people across ages. Primed by a sample-barcoded 5' primer and a J-beta primer mix, a second PCR proceeded for about 7 to 11 cycles. Using its own MiXCR run on the 5' RACE reads, TCRdb lists one record per CDR3 protein. Of roughly 700,000 distinct CDR3 sequences listed, 32% are singletons. The specimen was blood. The receptors come from a woman of 80 years or more in good health.

Turning to this clonotype: It may be a read error: a sequence one base away is much more abundant. The chain employs TRBV7-2 and TRBJ2-5; 7 bases match TRBD1. The CDR3 has 14 amino acids. Germline V gives CDR1 SGHTA, CDR2 FQGNSA. V dropped 5 bases and J dropped 7; count of bases not matched to a gene: 10. CDR3 bases: TGTGCCAGCAGCATAACAGGGGTTGGAGGGACCCAGTACTTC. Protein product: CASSITGVGGTQYF.

The V and J genes are TRBV20-1 and TRBJ1-6; D ambiguous. CDR3 length equals 17 residues. In germline, CDR1 is DFQATT, CDR2 SNEGSKA (reference sequence). Trimming shortened V by 2 bases and J by 0 bases, and 14 bases separated the two germline ends. The CDR3 protein is CSARRLAESSYNSPLHF. The CDR3 DNA follows: TGCAGTGCTAGACGACTGGCCGAGAGCTCCTATAATTCACCCCTCCACTTT.

This clonotype was seen a handful of times. A junction boundary mismatches the germline segment, possibly from a read error. The CDR3 protein is CASGLGLAGGKPDTQYF. CDR3 DNA sequence: TGCGCCAGCGGCTTGGGACTAGCGGGGGGTAAGCCAGATACGCAGTATTTT. J is TRBJ2-3 and V is TRBV5-1; 15 bases are a match to TRBD2. The CDR3 spans 17 residues. The V gene's germline CDR1 is SGHRS and CDR2 YFSETQ.